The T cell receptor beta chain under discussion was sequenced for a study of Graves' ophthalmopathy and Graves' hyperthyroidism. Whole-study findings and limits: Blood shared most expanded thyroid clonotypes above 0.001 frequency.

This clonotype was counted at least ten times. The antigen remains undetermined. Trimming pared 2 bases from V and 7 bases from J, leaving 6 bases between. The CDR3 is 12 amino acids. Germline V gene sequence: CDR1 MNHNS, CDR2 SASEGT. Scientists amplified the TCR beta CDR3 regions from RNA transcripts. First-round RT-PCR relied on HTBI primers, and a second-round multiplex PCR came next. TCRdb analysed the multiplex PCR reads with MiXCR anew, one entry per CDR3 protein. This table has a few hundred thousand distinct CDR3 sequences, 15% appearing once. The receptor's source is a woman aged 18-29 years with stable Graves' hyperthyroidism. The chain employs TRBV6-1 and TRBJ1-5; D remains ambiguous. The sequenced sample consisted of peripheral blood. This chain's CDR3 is CASSELTQPQHF. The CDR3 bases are TGTGCCAGCAGTGAACTCACGCAGCCCCAGCATTTT.